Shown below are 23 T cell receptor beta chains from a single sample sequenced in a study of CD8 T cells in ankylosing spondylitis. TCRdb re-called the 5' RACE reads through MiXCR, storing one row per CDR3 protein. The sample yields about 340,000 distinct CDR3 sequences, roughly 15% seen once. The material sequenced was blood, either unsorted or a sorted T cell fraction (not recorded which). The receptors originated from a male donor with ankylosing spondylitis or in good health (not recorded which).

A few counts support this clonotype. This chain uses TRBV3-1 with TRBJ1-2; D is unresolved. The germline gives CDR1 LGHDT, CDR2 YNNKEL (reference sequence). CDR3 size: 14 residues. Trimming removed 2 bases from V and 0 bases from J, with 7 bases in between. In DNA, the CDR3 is TGTGCCAGCAGCCAACCTGGGTCTAACTATGGCTACACCTTC. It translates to CASSQPGSNYGYTF.

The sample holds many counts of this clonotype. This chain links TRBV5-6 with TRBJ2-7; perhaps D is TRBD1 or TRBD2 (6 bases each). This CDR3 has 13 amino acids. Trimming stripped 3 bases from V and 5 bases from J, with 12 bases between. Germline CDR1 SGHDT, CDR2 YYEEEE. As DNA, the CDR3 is TGTGCCAGCAGCTCCACAGGGAGGAACGAGCAGTACTTC. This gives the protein CASSSTGRNEQYF.

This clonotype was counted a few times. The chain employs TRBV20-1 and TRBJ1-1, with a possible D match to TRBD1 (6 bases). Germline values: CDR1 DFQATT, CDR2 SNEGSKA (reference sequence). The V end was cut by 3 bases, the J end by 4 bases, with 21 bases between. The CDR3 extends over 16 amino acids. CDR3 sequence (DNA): TGCAGTGCTAGTGCCCCCAGAGGGGGGTGGGTCACTGAAGCTTTCTTT. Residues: CSASAPRGGWVTEAFF.

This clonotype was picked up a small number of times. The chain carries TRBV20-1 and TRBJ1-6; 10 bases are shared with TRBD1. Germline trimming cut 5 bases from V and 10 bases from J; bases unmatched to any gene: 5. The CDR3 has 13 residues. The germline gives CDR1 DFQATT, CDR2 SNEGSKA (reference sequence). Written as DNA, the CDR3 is TGCAGTGCTTCGGGACAGGGGATGTCACCCCTCCACTTT. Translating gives CSASGQGMSPLHF.

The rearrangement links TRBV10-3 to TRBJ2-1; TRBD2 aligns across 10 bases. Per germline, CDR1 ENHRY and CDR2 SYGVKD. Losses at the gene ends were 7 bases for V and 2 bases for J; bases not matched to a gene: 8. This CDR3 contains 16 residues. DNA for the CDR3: TGTGCCATCACTCCTAGCGGGGGCCATCCCTACAATGAGCAGTTCTTC. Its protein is CAITPSGGHPYNEQFF.

The CDR3 DNA sequence: TGTGCCTGGAGTGGGAGAGGGGGTCAGCCCCAGCATTTT. It specifies CAWSGRGGQPQHF. V gene TRBV30 combines with J gene TRBJ1-5, with TRBD1 as a possible D gene (6 bases). V lost 1 base to trimming and J lost 6 bases, with 10 bases between them. CDR3 length: 13 amino acids. Germline-derived CDR1 and CDR2 are GTSNPN and SVGIG (reference sequence).

CDR3 residues: CAISPFSGTSGREAKNIQYF. Here the CDR3 DNA reads TGTGCCATCAGCCCATTCTCCGGGACTAGCGGGAGGGAGGCCAAAAACATTCAGTACTTC. The chain links TRBV10-3 to TRBJ2-4, with 16 bases matching TRBD2. V was pared by 6 bases and J by 1 base, with 12 bases of the junction left unmatched. The CDR3 is 20 residues long. Germline CDR1 reads ENHRY; CDR2 reads SYGVKD.

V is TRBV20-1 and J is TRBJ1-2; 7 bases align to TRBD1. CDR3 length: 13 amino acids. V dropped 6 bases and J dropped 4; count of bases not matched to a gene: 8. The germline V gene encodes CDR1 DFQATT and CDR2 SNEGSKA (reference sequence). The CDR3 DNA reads TGCAGTGCCCAGGGGGGTATTAGCTATGGCTACACCTTC. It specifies CSAQGGISYGYTF.

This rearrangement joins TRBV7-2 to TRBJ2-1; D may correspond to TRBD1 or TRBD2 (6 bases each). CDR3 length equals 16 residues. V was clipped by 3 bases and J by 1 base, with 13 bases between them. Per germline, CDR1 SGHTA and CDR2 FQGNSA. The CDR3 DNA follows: TGTGCCAGCAGCTTGTCCGGGGGCAGATCCTACAATGAGCAGTTCTTC. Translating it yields CASSLSGGRSYNEQFF.

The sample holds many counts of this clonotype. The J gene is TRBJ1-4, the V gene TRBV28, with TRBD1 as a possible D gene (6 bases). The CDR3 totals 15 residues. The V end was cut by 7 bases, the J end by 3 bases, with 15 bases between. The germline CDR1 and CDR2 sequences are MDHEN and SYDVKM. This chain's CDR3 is CASMERGAPNEKLFF. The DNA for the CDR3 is TGTGCCAGCATGGAGCGGGGGGCTCCTAATGAAAAACTGTTTTTT. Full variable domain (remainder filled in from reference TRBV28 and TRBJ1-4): DVKVTQSSRYLVKRTGEKVFLECVQDMDHENMFWYRQDPGLGLRLIYFSYDVKMKEKGDIPEGYSVSREKKERFSLILESASTNQTSMYLCASMERGAPNEKLFFGSGTQLSVL.

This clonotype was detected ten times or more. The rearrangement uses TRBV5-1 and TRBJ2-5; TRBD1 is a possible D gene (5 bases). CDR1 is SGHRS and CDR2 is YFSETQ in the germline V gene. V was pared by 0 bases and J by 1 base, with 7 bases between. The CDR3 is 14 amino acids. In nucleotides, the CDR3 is TGCGCCAGCAGCTTGGCAGGGATCCAAGAGACCCAGTACTTC. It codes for CASSLAGIQETQYF. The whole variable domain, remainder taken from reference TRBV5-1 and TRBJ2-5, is KAGVTQTPRYLIKTRGQQVTLSCSPISGHRSVSWYQQTPGQGLQFLFEYFSETQRNKGNFPGRFSGRQFSNSRSEMNVSTLELGDSALYLCASSLAGIQETQYFGPGTRLLVL.

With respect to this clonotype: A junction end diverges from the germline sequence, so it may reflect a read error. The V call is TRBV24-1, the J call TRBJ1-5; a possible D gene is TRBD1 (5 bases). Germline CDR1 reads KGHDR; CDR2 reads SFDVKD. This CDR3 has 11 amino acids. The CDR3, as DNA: TGCGACAGTTATAGCAATCAGCCCCAGCATTTT. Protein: CDSYSNQPQHF.

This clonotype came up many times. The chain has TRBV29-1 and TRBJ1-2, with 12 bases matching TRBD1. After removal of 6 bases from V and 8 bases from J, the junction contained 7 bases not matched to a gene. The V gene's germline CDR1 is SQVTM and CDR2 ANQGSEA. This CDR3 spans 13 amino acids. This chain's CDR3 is CSVRDRGRWGYTF. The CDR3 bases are TGCAGCGTCCGGGACAGGGGGCGCTGGGGCTACACCTTC.

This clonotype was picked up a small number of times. The CDR3 region is CASSQGLTGRGYEQYF. CDR3 DNA: TGTGCCAGCAGCCAGGGTCTGACAGGTCGGGGCTACGAGCAGTACTTC. The chain couples TRBV4-2 to TRBJ2-7; possibly TRBD1 for D (6 bases). With 3 bases removed from V and 3 bases from J, the gap between germline ends came to 18 bases. The CDR3 covers 16 residues. CDR1 is LGHNA, CDR2 YNFKEQ, per germline.

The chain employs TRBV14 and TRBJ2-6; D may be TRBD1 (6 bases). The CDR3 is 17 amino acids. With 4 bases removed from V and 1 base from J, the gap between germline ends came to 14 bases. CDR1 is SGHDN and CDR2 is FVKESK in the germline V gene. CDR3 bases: TGTGCCAGCAGCCGACCGGGACAAAGGTCTGGGGCCAACGTCCTGACTTTC. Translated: CASSRPGQRSGANVLTF.

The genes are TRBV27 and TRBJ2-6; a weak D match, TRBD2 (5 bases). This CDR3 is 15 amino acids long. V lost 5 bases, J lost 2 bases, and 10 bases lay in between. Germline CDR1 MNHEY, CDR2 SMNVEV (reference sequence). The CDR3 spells CASSPQRAGANVLTF. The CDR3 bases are TGTGCCAGCAGTCCCCAGAGGGCTGGGGCCAACGTCCTGACTTTC. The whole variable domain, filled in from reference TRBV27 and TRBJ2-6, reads EAQVTQNPRYLITVTGKKLTVTCSQNMNHEYMSWYRQDPGLGLRQIYYSMNVEVTDKGDVPEGYKVSRKEKRNFPLILESPSPNQTSLYFCASSPQRAGANVLTFGAGSRLTVL.

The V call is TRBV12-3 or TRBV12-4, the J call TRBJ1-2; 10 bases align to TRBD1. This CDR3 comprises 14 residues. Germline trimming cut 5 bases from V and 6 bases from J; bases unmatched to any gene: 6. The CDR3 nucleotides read TGTGCCAGCAGTGACAGGGGGCAAAGTCATGGCTACACCTTC. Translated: CASSDRGQSHGYTF.

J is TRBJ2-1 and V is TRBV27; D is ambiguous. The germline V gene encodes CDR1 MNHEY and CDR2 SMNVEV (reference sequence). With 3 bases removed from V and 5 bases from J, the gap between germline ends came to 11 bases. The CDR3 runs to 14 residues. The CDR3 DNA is TGTGCCAGCAGTTTCCCCGGGCCTAACAATGAGCAGTTCTTC. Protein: CASSFPGPNNEQFF.

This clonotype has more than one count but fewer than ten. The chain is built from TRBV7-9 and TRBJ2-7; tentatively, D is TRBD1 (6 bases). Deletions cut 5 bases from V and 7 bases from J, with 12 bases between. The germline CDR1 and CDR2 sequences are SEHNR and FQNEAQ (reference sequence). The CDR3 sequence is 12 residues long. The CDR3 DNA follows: TGTGCCAGCAGCAACAGGGTTGGGGAGCAGTACTTC. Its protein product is CASSNRVGEQYF.

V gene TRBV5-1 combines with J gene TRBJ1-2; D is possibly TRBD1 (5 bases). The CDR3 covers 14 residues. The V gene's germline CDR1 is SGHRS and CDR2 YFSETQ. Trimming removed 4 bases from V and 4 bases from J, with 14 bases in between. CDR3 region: CASSPLQGLYGYTF. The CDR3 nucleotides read TGCGCCAGCAGCCCGCTCCAGGGACTCTATGGCTACACCTTC.

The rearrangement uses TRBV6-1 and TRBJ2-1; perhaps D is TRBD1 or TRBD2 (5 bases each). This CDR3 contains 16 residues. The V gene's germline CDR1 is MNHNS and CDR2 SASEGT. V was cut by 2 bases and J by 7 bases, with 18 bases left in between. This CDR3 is CASSERSEGLGNEQFF. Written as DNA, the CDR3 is TGTGCCAGCAGTGAAAGGTCCGAGGGGTTAGGGAATGAGCAGTTCTTC.

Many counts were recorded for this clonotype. CDR3 in DNA: TGTGCCACCAGTGATTCCAGGACAGGGGTGGAGACCCAGTACTTC. Protein: CATSDSRTGVETQYF. The genes are TRBV24-1 and TRBJ2-5, with 9 positions matching TRBD1. The CDR3 covers 15 residues. Germline lookup yields CDR1 KGHDR and CDR2 SFDVKD. The J segment lost 5 bases and the V segment lost 2 bases, leaving 5 bases of the junction unmatched.

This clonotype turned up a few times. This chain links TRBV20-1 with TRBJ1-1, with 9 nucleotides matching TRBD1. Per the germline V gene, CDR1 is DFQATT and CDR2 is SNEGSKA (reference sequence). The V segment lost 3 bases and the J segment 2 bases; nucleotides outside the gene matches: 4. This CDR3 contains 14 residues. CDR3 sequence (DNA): TGCAGTGCTAGGAAGGGACAGGGAAACACTGAAGCTTTCTTT. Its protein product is CSARKGQGNTEAFF.